A selection of T cell receptor beta chains follows, all from one sample in a study of blood T cell repertoires in COVID-19. Assay used: immunoSEQ multiplex PCR; TCRdb lists only in-frame clones, some missing. The data hold some 290,000 clones, with roughly 88% observed a single time. Input material: peripheral blood. These receptors all come from a woman aged 30 to 39 with COVID-19, enrolled during active disease. Each CDR3 is given with its conserved first and last residue. The D gene is left open where the match is weak. Clone size, where shown, is once, few, many, or a class for clones that have expanded.

v_call,clone_size,j_call,d_call,cdr3_nt,cdr3_aa
TRBV3-1/TRBV3-2,NA,TRBJ2-3,NA,TGTGCCAGCAGCCAAGACAGGGTCGGTACGCAGTATTTT,CASSQDRVGTQYF
TRBV21-1,NA,TRBJ2-1,NA,TGTGCCAGCAGCAAAGGGAGACTAGCCGTATCCTACAATGAGCAGTTCTTC,CASSKGRLAVSYNEQFF
TRBV5-6,NA,TRBJ2-3,NA,TGTGCCAGCAGCCCCCCAGGCACAGATACGCAGTATTTT,CASSPPGTDTQYF
TRBV6-4,NA,TRBJ2-1,TRBD1,TGTGCCAGCAGCGCCGACAGGGGCAATGAGCAGTTCTTC,CASSADRGNEQFF
TRBV28,NA,TRBJ1-2,TRBD1,TGTGCCAGCAGTTTAGTCGGGACAGGGGGCCCCTATGGCTACACCTTC,CASSLVGTGGPYGYTF
TRBV7-9,NA,TRBJ1-2,TRBD1,TGTGCCAGCAGCTTAGAGAGACAGGGGGCTAACTATGGCTACACCTTC,CASSLERQGANYGYTF
TRBV5-5,once,TRBJ1-5,NA,TGTGCCAGCAGCTTGACGGAGAATCAGCCCCAGCATTTT,CASSLTENQPQHF
TRBV9,NA,TRBJ2-5,NA,TGTGCCAGCAGCGCCGGACGGGGGAGGGAGACCCAGTACTTC,CASSAGRGRETQYF
TRBV15,NA,TRBJ1-5,NA,TGTGCCACCCGGGACACGAAAGATCAGCCCCAGCATTTT,CATRDTKDQPQHF
TRBV5-1,NA,TRBJ2-3,NA,TGCGCCAGCAGCTTGGAGAACAGGGTGAGCACAGATACGCAGTATTTT,CASSLENRVSTDTQYF
TRBV7-9,NA,TRBJ1-5,TRBD1,TGTGCCAGCGGGGACAGTAGCAATCAGCCCCAGCATTTT,CASGDSSNQPQHF
TRBV6-6,NA,TRBJ1-5,NA,TGTGCCAGCAGCCCTGGACAGATTAATCAGCCCCAGCATTTT,CASSPGQINQPQHF
TRBV6-1,NA,TRBJ1-1,NA,TGTGCCAGCAGTGAATCAGGAGGGAACACTGAAGCTTTCTTT,CASSESGGNTEAFF
TRBV7-8,NA,TRBJ2-2,TRBD2,TGTGCCAGCACCCCTGGTCTAGCGGGAGGTCACGGGGAGCTGTTTTTT,CASTPGLAGGHGELFF
TRBV19,NA,TRBJ1-3,TRBD1,TGTGCCAGTAGCGGACAGGGGGTCTCTGGAAACACCATATATTTT,CASSGQGVSGNTIYF
TRBV25-1,NA,TRBJ1-1,TRBD1,TGTGCCAGCACCGCCGCCGGGACAGGGGGGCGAGCTTTCTTT,CASTAAGTGGRAFF
TRBV18,NA,TRBJ2-2,TRBD2,TGTGCCAGCTCACAGACTAGCGACCTCGTCGGGGAGCTGTTTTTT,CASSQTSDLVGELFF
TRBV30,NA,TRBJ1-1,TRBD1,TGTGCCTGGGAGACAGGGATTTTGGCTTTCTTT,CAWETGILAFF
TRBV11-1,NA,TRBJ2-5,NA,TGTGTCACCGAACGGGGGATTGGGGAGACCCAGTACTTC,CVTERGIGETQYF
TRBV5-4,NA,TRBJ1-4,NA,TGTGCCAGCAGCCAAAAATCTGGACAGCGTAATGAAAAACTGTTTTTT,CASSQKSGQRNEKLFF
TRBV9,NA,TRBJ2-7,NA,TGTGCCAGCAGCGTAGATTGGGCATCCTACGAGCAGTACTTC,CASSVDWASYEQYF
TRBV3-1/TRBV3-2,NA,TRBJ1-2,NA,TGTGCCAGCAGTTACGGGCCCCAGGGGCTCTACACCTTC,CASSYGPQGLYTF
TRBV28,NA,TRBJ1-5,NA,TGTGCCAGCATCCAGGGAAATAGCAATCAGCCCCAGCATTTT,CASIQGNSNQPQHF
TRBV5-1,NA,TRBJ2-2,TRBD2,TGCGCCAGCAGCTTGGGACCAGCGGGAGATTCCGGGGAGCTGTTTTTT,CASSLGPAGDSGELFF
TRBV3-1/TRBV3-2,NA,TRBJ2-4,TRBD2,TGTGCCAGCAGCAACGGACTAGCGGAAATAGCCAAAAACATTCAGTACTTC,CASSNGLAEIAKNIQYF
TRBV18,NA,TRBJ2-7,NA,TGTGCCAGCTCACCAACACAGCCTGTTGATATCTACTTC,CASSPTQPVDIYF
TRBV7-9,NA,TRBJ2-1,TRBD2,TGTGCCAGCAGCGAACTAGCGGGAGGGTCTGCTGAGCAGTTCTTC,CASSELAGGSAEQFF
TRBV5-5,NA,TRBJ2-3,TRBD2,TGTGCCAGCAGCTTCTCAGCGGGACGGAGCACAGATACGCAGTATTTT,CASSFSAGRSTDTQYF
TRBV5-4,few,TRBJ2-1,NA,TGTGCCAGCAGCTTAGGAGGGGGCGCCGGACTCAATGAGCAGTTCTTC,CASSLGGGAGLNEQFF
TRBV30,NA,TRBJ2-1,TRBD2,TGTGCCTGGGGTAAAGCAGGCAGCGGGACGGCCTACAATGAGCAGTTCTTC,CAWGKAGSGTAYNEQFF
TRBV2,NA,TRBJ1-2,TRBD1,TGTGCCAGCACACAGACAGGGTTCTATGGCTACACCTTC,CASTQTGFYGYTF
TRBV5-1,NA,TRBJ2-3,NA,TGCGCCAGCAGCTTGTCCGGAGGGAACACAGATACGCAGTATTTT,CASSLSGGNTDTQYF
TRBV5-1,NA,TRBJ2-1,TRBD1,TGCGCCAGCGGCTCCGGGACAGGGGGGAACAATGAGCAGTTCTTC,CASGSGTGGNNEQFF
TRBV19,NA,TRBJ2-1,NA,TGTGCCAGTAGTAGTGAGAGCTCCTACAATGAGCAGTTCTTC,CASSSESSYNEQFF
TRBV19,once,TRBJ2-1,NA,TGTGCCAGTCGGGGTAGAACCCATATCTACAATGAGCAGTTCTTC,CASRGRTHIYNEQFF
TRBV5-1,NA,TRBJ2-3,NA,TGCGCCAGCAGCTTTCGGGGTCTTCGGACAGATACGCAGTATTTT,CASSFRGLRTDTQYF
TRBV6-2/TRBV6-3,once,TRBJ1-3,NA,TGTGCCAGCAGTTACGCAGTCAGCTCTGGAAACACCATATATTTT,CASSYAVSSGNTIYF
TRBV5-1,once,TRBJ2-1,TRBD2,TGCGCCAGCAGCTCGCGACTAGCGGGACCCCATGAGCAGTTCTTC,CASSSRLAGPHEQFF
TRBV30,NA,TRBJ1-2,NA,TGTGCCTGGAGGAGGGTCGGGGCTAACTATGGCTACACCTTC,CAWRRVGANYGYTF
TRBV27,NA,TRBJ2-5,NA,TGTGCCAGCAGTTTAGCCCACCAGGGTGGGGAGACCCAGTACTTC,CASSLAHQGGETQYF
TRBV7-9,few,TRBJ1-4,NA,TGTGCCAGCAGCTCGGCGGTTATTGGCTTTAAACTGTTTTTT,CASSSAVIGFKLFF
TRBV6-5,NA,TRBJ1-1,NA,TGTGCCAGCAGTTACTTCATCGGGGGCACTGAAGCTTTCTTT,CASSYFIGGTEAFF
TRBV27,NA,TRBJ1-6,TRBD1,TGTGCCAGCAGCCTACAGGGGCCCTTCTCCTATAATTCACCCCTCCACTTT,CASSLQGPFSYNSPLHF
TRBV2,NA,TRBJ1-2,TRBD1,TGTGCCAGCAGTCGCAACAGGGGAGGCTACTATGGCTACACCTTC,CASSRNRGGYYGYTF
TRBV19,NA,TRBJ1-5,TRBD1,TGTGCCAGTAGTATAGGGGACAGGGGGTACAATCAGCCCCAGCATTTT,CASSIGDRGYNQPQHF
TRBV24-1,NA,TRBJ1-2,TRBD1,TGTGCCACCAGTGTGGGACAGCACTATGGCTACACCTTC,CATSVGQHYGYTF
TRBV5-1,NA,TRBJ2-7,NA,TGCGCCAGCAGCTTGGGTGACTACTCCTACGAGCAGTACTTC,CASSLGDYSYEQYF
TRBV18,once,TRBJ1-5,TRBD1,TGTGCCAGCTCACCACCAGGACAGGCTAATCAGCCCCAGCATTTT,CASSPPGQANQPQHF
TRBV2,NA,TRBJ1-5,TRBD1,TGTGCCAGCGCCCCAAGGACAGGAGATCAGCCCCAGCATTTT,CASAPRTGDQPQHF
TRBV6-5,NA,TRBJ2-7,TRBD1,TGTGCCAGCAGTTATATAACCGGGACAGGGACCTACGAGCAGTACTTC,CASSYITGTGTYEQYF
TRBV19,NA,TRBJ2-5,TRBD1,TGTGCCAGTAGTATGGGGACAGGGGTGCAGACCCAGTACTTC,CASSMGTGVQTQYF
TRBV30,NA,TRBJ1-5,TRBD1,TGTGCGGTGGGGGCAGGGGGTAATCAGCCCCAGCATTTT,CAVGAGGNQPQHF
TRBV19,NA,TRBJ1-5,TRBD1,TGTGCCAGTAGTATAGTCGGGACAGGGGTTCAGGTAAAGAACAATCAGCCCCAGCATTTT,CASSIVGTGVQVKNNQPQHF
TRBV7-2,NA,TRBJ2-1,TRBD2,TGTGCCAGCAGCTTAATACTAGCGGGAGGACGTGAGCAGTTCTTC,CASSLILAGGREQFF
TRBV5-1,once,TRBJ2-7,TRBD2,TGCGCCAGCAGCTCGACGGGACTAGCGTTCTACGAGCAGTACTTC,CASSSTGLAFYEQYF
TRBV29-1,NA,TRBJ2-1,TRBD2,TGCAGCGTTGCGGCGACTAGCGAACTCTACAATGAGCAGTTCTTC,CSVAATSELYNEQFF
TRBV2,NA,TRBJ2-3,NA,TGTGCCAGCAGTGTTGTTGGTGGACTTACAGATACGCAGTATTTT,CASSVVGGLTDTQYF
TRBV30,NA,TRBJ1-5,TRBD1,TGTGCCTGGGACAGGGGGATTAGCAATCAGCCCCAGCATTTT,CAWDRGISNQPQHF
TRBV10-2,few,TRBJ1-1,NA,TGCGCCAGCAGTGAGTGGCGGACTATGAACACTGAAGCTTTCTTT,CASSEWRTMNTEAFF
TRBV21-1,NA,TRBJ2-1,NA,TGTGCCAGCAGCGTCGAGCGGTCCTACAATGAGCAGTTCTTC,CASSVERSYNEQFF